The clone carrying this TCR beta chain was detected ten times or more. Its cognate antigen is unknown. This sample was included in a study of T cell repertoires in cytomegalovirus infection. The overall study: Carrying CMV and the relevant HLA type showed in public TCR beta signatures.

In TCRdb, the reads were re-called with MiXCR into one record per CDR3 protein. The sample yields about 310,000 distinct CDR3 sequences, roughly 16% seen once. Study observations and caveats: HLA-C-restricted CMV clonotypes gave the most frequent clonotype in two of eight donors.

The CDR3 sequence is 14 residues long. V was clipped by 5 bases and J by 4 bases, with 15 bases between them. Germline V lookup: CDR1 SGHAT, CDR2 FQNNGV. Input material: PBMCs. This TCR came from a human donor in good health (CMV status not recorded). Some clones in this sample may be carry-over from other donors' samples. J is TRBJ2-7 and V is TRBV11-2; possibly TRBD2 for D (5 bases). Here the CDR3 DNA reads TGTGCCAGCAGCCACGGCCCTAGCAATTACGAGCAGTACTTC. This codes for CASSHGPSNYEQYF.